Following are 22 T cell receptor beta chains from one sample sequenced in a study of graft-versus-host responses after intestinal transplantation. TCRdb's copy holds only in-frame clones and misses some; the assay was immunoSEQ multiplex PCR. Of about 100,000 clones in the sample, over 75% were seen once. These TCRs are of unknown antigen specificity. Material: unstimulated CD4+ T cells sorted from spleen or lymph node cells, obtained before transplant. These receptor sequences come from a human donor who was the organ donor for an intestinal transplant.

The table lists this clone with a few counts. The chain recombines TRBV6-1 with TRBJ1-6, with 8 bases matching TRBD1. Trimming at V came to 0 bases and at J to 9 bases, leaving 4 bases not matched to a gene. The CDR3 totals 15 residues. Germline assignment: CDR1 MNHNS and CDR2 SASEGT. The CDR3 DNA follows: TGTGCCAGCAGTGAAGCAGGACAGGGTTTTTCACCCCTCCACTTT. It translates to CASSEAGQGFSPLHF.

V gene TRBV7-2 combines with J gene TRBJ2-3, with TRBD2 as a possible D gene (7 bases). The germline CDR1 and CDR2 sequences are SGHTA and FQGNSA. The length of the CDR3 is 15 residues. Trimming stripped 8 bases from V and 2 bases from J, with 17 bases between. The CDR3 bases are TGTGCCAGCTCTCTAGGGGGGGCAATCACAGATACGCAGTATTTT. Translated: CASSLGGAITDTQYF.

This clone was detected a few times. The CDR3, as DNA: TGTGCCTGGAGTCCTCGGGCTGGCGGCTACACCTTC. As protein: CAWSPRAGGYTF. The V gene is TRBV30, the J gene TRBJ1-2; the D is unclear. Germline V CDR1 and CDR2: GTSNPN, SVGIG (reference sequence). There are 12 residues in the CDR3. V was clipped by 2 bases and J by 8 bases, with 12 bases between them.

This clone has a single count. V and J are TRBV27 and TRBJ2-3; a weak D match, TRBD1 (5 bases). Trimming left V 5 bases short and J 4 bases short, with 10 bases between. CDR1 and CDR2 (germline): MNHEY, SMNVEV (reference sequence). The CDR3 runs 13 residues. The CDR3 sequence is CASSRGSADTQYF. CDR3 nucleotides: TGTGCCAGCAGTAGGGGTTCGGCAGATACGCAGTATTTT.

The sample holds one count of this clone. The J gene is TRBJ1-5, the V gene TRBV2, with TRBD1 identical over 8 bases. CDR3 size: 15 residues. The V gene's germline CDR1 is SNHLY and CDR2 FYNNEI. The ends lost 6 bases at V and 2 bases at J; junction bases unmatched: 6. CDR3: CASSPRTGRNQPQHF. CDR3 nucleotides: TGTGCCAGCAGCCCCAGGACAGGGCGCAATCAGCCCCAGCATTTT.

DNA for the CDR3: TGTGCCAGCAGCCAAGGGCGGCCTAGCGGGGGGCCGAACACCGGGGAGCTGTTTTTT. This translates into CASSQGRPSGGPNTGELFF. This chain links TRBV4-2 with TRBJ2-2, with 11 bases fitting TRBD2. Germline lookup yields CDR1 LGHNA and CDR2 YNFKEQ. V gave up 1 base and J gave up 0 bases; unmatched junction bases: 7. The CDR3 length is 19 residues.

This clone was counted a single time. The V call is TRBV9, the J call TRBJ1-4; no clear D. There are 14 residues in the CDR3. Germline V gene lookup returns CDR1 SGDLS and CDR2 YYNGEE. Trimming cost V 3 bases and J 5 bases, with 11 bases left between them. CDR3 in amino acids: CASSARPGNEKLFF. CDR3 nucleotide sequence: TGTGCCAGCAGCGCACGGCCGGGGAATGAAAAACTGTTTTTT.

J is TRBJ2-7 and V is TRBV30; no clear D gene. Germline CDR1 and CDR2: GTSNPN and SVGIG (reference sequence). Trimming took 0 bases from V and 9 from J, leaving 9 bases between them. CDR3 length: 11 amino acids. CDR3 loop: CAWSVGSGQYF. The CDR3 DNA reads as TGTGCCTGGAGTGTAGGCAGTGGGCAGTACTTC.

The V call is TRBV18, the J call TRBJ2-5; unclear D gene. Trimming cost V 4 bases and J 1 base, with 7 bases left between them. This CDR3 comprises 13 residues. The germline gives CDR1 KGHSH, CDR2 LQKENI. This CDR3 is CASSLALQETQYF. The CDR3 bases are TGTGCCAGCTCACTAGCCCTCCAAGAGACCCAGTACTTC.

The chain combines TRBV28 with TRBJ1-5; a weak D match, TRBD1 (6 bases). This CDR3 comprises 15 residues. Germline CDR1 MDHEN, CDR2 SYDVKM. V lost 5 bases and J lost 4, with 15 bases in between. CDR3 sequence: CASSRGDKVNQPQHF. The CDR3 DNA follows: TGTGCCAGCAGTAGGGGGGACAAGGTTAATCAGCCCCAGCATTTT.

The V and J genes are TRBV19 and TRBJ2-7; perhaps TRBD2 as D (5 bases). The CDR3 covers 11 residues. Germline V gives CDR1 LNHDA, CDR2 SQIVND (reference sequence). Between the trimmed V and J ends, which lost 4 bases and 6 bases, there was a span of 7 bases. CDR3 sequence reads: CASSSGFEQYF. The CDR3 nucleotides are TGTGCCAGTAGTAGCGGGTTCGAGCAGTACTTC.

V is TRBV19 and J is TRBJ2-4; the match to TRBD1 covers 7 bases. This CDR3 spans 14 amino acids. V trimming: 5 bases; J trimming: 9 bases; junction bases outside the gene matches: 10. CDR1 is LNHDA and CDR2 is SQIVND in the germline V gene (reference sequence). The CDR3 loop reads CASSSTRQGSIQYF. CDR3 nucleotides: TGTGCCAGTAGTTCCACCAGACAGGGAAGCATTCAGTACTTC.

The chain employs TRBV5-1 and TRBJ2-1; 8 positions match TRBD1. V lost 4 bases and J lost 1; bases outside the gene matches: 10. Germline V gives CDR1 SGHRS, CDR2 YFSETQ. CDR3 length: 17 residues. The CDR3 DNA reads TGCGCCAGCAGCCCAGGGACAGGAGGATTATCCTACAATGAGCAGTTCTTC. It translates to CASSPGTGGLSYNEQFF.

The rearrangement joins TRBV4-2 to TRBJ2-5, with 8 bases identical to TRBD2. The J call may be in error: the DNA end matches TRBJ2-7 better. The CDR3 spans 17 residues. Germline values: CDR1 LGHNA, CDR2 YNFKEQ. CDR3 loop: CASSPAPGGGSSYEQYF. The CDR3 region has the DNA TGTGCCAGCAGCCCGGCCCCGGGCGGGGGGAGCTCCTACGAGCAGTACTTC.

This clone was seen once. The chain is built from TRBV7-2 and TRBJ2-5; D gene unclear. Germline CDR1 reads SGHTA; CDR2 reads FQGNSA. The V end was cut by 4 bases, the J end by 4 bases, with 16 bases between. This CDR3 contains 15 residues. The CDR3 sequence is CASSSRTVGGETQYF. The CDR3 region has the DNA TGTGCCAGCAGCTCCCGGACCGTCGGCGGAGAGACCCAGTACTTC.

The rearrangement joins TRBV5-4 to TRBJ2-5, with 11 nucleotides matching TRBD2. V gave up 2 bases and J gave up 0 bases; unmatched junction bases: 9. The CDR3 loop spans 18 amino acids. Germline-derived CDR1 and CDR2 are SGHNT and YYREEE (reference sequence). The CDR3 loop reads CASSFRLAGGSYQETQYF. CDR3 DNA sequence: TGTGCCAGCAGCTTCCGGCTAGCGGGGGGATCGTACCAAGAGACCCAGTACTTC.

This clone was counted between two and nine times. The CDR3 DNA reads TGTGCCAGTAGTATCGGACGGAACGCGCAAGGCTACACCTTC. Its translation: CASSIGRNAQGYTF. The V and J genes are TRBV19 and TRBJ1-2; D gene unclear. V lost 3 bases and J lost 8, with 16 bases in between. Germline CDR1 reads LNHDA; CDR2 reads SQIVND (reference sequence). The CDR3 sequence is 14 residues long.

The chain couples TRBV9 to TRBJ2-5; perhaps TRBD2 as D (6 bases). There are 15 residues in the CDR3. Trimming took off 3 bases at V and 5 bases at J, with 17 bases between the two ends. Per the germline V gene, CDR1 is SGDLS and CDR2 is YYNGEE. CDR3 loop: CASSAEGTPGETQYF. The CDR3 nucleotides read TGTGCCAGCAGCGCAGAGGGGACTCCAGGGGAGACCCAGTACTTC.

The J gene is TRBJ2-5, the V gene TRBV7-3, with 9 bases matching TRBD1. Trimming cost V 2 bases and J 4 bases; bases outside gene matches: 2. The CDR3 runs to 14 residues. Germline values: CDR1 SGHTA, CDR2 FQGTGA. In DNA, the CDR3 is TGTGCCAGCAGCTTATGGGGACAGGGAGAGACCCAGTACTTC. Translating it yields CASSLWGQGETQYF.

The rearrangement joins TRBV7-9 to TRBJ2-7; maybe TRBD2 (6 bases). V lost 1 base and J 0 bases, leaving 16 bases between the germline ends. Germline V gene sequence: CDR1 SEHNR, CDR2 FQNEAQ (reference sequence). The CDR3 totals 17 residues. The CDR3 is CASSLVHGGPSSYEQYF. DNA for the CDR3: TGTGCCAGCAGCTTAGTACACGGGGGACCGAGCTCCTACGAGCAGTACTTC.

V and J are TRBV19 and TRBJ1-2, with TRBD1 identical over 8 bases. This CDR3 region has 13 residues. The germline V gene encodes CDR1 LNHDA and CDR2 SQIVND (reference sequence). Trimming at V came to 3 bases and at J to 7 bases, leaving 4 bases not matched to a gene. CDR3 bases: TGTGCCAGTAGTATCTCAGGGGGCGGTGGCTACACCTTC. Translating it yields CASSISGGGGYTF.

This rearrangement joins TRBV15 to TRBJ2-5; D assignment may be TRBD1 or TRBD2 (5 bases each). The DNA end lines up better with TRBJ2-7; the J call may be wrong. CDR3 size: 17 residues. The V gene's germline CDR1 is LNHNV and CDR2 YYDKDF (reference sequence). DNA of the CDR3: TGTGCCACCAGCAGAGATTATGGCCCTCCGGGGCCCTACGAGCAGTACTTC. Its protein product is CATSRDYGPPGPYEQYF.